This T cell receptor beta chain was identified in a study of spatial heterogeneity in lung cancer. In TCRdb, the 5' RACE reads were re-called with MiXCR into one record per CDR3 protein. The sample shows some 34,000 distinct CDR3 sequences, more than 7% of them seen only once. This clonotype occurred many times. The junction departs from germline at one end; a sequencing error may be responsible. The CDR3 length is 15 residues. CDR1 SGHTA and CDR2 FQGNSA come from the germline V gene. Time point given: sample taken at primary tumor resection. The rearrangement uses TRBV7-2 and TRBJ2-7; TRBD2 aligns across 12 bases. The sample here was PBMCs, taken at surgery. The receptor was isolated from a female donor with early-stage non-small cell lung cancer. CDR3 DNA sequence: TGTGCCAGCAGCCTAGCGGGAGGGCCGACCTACGAGCAGTACTTC. It is translated as CASSLAGGPTYEQYF.